This T cell receptor beta chain was retrieved from a study of CD8+ T cells in alopecia areata. TCR sequencing used cDNA made by reverse transcription of extracted RNA. This table comes from immunoSEQ multiplex PCR, and its TCRdb copy is limited to in-frame clones, with some not included. The sample has 200,000 to 250,000 clones; more than 30% are singletons. This clone came up a few times. The treatment denotes: oral pan-JAK inhibitor, 5-10 mg twice daily. In alopecia areata patients, both lesional scalp punch biopsies and peripheral blood were collected. The germline V gene has CDR1 SNHLY and CDR2 FYNNEI. This CDR3 comprises 12 residues. The V end lost 6 bases, the J end lost 5 bases, and 10 bases lay between the germline ends.

This material consisted of CD4+ T cells sorted from blood, taken at approximately week 34, from a patient treated with tofacitinib. V and J are TRBV2 and TRBJ1-1, with D possibly matching TRBD1 (6 bases). This TCR was recovered from a human donor with alopecia areata. The CDR3 DNA reads as TGTGCCAGCAGCATAACAGGGACTGAAGCTTTCTTT. Its protein product is CASSITGTEAFF.